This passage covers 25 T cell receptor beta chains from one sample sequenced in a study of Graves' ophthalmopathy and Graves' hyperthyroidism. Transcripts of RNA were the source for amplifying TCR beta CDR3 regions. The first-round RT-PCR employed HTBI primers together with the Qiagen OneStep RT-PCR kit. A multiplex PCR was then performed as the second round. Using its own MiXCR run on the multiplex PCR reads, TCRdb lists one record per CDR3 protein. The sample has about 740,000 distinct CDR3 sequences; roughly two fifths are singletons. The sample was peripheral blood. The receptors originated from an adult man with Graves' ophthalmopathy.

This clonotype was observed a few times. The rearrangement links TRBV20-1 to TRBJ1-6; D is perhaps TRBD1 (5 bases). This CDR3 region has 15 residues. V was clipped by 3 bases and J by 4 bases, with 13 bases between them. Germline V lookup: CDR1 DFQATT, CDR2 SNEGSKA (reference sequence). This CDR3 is CSASRQGLYNSPLHF. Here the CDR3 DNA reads TGCAGTGCTAGTCGGCAGGGTCTATATAATTCACCCCTCCACTTT.

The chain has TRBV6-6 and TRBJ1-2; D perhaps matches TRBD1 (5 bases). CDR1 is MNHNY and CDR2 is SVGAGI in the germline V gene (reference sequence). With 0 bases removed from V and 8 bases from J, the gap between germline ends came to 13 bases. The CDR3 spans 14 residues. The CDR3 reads CASSYSRGEGGYTF. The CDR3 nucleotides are TGTGCCAGCAGTTACTCGAGGGGCGAGGGAGGCTACACCTTC.

The CDR3 loop is CASSLQPGPSYEQYF. DNA of the CDR3: TGTGCCAGCAGCTTACAACCCGGGCCTTCCTACGAGCAGTACTTC. V and J are TRBV7-9 and TRBJ2-7, with unresolved D. The germline V gene encodes CDR1 SEHNR and CDR2 FQNEAQ (reference sequence). CDR3 length: 15 residues. Trimming removed 2 bases from V and 1 base from J, with 12 bases in between. Supplemented by reference TRBV7-9 and TRBJ2-7, the full variable domain reads DTGVSQNPRHKITKRGQNVTFRCDPISEHNRLYWYRQTLGQGPEFLTYFQNEAQLEKSRLLSDRFSAERPKGSFSTLEIQRTEQGDSAMYLCASSLQPGPSYEQYFGPGTRLTVT.

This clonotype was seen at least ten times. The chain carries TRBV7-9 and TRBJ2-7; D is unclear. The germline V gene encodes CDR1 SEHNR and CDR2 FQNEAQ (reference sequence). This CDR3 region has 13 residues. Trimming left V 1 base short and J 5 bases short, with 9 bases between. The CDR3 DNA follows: TGTGCCAGCAGCTTAGACGTAATGGACGAGCAGTACTTC. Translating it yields CASSLDVMDEQYF.

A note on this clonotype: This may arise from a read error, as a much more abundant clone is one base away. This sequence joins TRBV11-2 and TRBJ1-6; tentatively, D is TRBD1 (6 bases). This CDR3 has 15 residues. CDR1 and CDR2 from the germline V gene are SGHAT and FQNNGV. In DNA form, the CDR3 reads TGTGCCAGCTGCTTATCAGGGGACTATAATTCACCCCTCCACTTT. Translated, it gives CASCLSGDYNSPLHF.

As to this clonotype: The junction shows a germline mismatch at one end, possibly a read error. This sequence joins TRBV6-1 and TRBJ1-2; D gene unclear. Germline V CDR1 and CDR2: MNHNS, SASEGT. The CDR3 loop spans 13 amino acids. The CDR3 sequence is CASTRTGNYGDTF. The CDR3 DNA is TGTGCCAGCACCAGGACGGGCAACTATGGCGACACCTTC.

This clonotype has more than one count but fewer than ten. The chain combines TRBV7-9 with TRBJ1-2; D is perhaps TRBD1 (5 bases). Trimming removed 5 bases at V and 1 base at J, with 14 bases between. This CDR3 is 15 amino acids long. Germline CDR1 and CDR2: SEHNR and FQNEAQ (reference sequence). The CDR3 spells CASSRGGPGNYGYTF. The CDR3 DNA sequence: TGTGCCAGCAGCCGGGGGGGACCGGGTAACTATGGCTACACCTTC.

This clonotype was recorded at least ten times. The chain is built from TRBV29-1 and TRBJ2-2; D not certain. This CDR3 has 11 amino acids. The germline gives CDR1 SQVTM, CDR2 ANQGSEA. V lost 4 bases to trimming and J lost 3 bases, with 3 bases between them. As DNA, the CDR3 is TGCAGCGTTGTGGACACCGGGGAGCTGTTTTTT. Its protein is CSVVDTGELFF.

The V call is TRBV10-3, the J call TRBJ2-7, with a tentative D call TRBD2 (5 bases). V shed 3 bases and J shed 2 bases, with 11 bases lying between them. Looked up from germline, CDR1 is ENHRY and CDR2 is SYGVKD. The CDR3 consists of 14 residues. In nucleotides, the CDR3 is TGTGCCATCAGTGAAGGAGGCTTTGCCTACGAGCAGTACTTC. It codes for CAISEGGFAYEQYF.

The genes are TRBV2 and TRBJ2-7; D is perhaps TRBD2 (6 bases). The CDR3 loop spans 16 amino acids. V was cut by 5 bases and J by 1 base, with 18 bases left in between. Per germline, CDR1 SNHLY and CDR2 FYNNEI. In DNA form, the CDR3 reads TGTGCCAGCAGTAATCGGGGGACGGGAGTGTCCTACGAGCAGTACTTC. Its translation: CASSNRGTGVSYEQYF.

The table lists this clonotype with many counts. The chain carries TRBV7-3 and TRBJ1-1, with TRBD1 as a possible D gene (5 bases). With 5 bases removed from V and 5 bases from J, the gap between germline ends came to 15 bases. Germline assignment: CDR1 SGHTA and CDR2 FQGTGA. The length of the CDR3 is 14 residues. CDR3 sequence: CASSTNGGGTEAFF. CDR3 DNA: TGTGCCAGCAGCACCAACGGGGGAGGGACTGAAGCTTTCTTT.

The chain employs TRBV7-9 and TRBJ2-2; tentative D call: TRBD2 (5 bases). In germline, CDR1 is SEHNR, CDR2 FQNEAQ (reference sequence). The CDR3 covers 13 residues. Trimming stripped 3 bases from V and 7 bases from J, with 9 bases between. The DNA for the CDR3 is TGTGCCAGCAGCTTCCCTACTAGCGGGGAGCTGTTTTTT. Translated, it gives CASSFPTSGELFF.

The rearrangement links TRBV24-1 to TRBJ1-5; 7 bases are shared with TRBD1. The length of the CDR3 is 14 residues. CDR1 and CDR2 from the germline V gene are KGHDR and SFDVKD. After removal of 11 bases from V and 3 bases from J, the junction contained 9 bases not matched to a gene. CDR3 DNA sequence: TGTGCCAGCAGACCCGGACAGGCCAATCAGCCCCAGCATTTT. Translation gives CASRPGQANQPQHF.

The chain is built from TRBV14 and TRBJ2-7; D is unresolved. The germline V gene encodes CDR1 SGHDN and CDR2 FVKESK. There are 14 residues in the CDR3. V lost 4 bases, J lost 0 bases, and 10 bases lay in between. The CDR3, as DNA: TGTGCCAGCAGCCCGCTACAGCTCTCCTACGAGCAGTACTTC. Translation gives CASSPLQLSYEQYF.

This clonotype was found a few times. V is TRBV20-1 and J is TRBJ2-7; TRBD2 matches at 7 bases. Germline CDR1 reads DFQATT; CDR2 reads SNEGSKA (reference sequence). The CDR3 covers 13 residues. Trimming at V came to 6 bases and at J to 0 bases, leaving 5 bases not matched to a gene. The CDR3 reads CSAHGTTSYEQYF. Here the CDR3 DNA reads TGCAGTGCACACGGGACTACCTCCTACGAGCAGTACTTC.

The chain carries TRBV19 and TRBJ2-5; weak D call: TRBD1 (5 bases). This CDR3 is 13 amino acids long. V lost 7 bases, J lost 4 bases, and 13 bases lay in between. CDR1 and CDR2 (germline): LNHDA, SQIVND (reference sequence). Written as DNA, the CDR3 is TGTGCCAGTAAACGGCAGGGCCGAGAGACCCAGTACTTC. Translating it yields CASKRQGRETQYF.

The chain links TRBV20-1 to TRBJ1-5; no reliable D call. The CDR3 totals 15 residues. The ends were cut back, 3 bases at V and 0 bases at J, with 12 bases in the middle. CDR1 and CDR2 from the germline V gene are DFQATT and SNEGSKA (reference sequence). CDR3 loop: CSARVSAYSNQPQHF. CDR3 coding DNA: TGCAGTGCTAGGGTATCCGCGTATAGCAATCAGCCCCAGCATTTT.

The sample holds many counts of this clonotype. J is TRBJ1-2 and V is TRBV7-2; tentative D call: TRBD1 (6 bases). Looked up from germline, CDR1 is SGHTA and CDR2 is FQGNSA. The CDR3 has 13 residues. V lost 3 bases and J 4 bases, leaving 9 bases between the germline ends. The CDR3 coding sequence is TGTGCCAGCAGCTTGTGGACAGCCTATGGCTACACCTTC. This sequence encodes CASSLWTAYGYTF.

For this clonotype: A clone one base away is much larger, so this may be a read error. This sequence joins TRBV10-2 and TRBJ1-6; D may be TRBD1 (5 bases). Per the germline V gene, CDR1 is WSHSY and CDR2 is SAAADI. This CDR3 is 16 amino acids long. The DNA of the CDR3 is TGCGTCAGCAGACTGACCGGGACGCCTACGAATTCACCCCTCCACTTT. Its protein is CVSRLTGTPTNSPLHF.

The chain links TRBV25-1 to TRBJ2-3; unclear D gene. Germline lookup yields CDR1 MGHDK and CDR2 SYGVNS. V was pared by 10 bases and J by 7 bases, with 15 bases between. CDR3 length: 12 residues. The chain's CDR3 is CATHSGAYTQYF. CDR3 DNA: TGTGCCACCCATTCAGGAGCATATACGCAGTATTTT.

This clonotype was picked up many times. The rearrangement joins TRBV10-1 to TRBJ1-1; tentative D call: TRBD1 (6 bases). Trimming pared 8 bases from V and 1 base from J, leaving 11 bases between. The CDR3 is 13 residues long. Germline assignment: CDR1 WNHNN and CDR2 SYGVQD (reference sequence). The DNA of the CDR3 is TGCGCCAGCCAGGACAGCAAGAACACTGAAGCTTTCTTT. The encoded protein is CASQDSKNTEAFF.

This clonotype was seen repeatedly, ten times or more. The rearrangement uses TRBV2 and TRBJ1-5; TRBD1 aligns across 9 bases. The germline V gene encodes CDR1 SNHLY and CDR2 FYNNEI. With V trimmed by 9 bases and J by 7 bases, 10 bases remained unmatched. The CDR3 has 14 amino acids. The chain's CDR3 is CASAPGQGYQPQHF. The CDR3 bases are TGTGCCAGTGCGCCGGGACAGGGCTACCAGCCCCAGCATTTT.

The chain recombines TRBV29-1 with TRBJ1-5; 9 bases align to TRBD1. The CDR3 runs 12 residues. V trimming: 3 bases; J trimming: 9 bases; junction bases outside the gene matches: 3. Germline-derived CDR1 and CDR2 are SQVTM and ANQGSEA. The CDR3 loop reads CSVETGGRPQHF. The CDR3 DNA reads TGCAGCGTTGAGACAGGGGGTCGGCCCCAGCATTTT.

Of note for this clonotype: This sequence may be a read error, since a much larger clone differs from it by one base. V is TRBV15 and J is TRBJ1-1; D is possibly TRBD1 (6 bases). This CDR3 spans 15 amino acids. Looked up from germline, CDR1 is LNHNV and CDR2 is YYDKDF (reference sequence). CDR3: CATSRDWNRDTEASF. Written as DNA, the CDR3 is TGTGCCACCAGCAGAGATTGGAACAGGGACACTGAAGCTTCCTTT.

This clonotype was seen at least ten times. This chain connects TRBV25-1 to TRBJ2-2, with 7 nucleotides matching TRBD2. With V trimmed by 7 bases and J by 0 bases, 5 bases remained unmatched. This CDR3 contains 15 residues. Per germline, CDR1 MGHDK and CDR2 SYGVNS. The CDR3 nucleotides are TGTGCCAGCACGGCAGGGACTACGAACACCGGGGAGCTGTTTTTT. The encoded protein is CASTAGTTNTGELFF.